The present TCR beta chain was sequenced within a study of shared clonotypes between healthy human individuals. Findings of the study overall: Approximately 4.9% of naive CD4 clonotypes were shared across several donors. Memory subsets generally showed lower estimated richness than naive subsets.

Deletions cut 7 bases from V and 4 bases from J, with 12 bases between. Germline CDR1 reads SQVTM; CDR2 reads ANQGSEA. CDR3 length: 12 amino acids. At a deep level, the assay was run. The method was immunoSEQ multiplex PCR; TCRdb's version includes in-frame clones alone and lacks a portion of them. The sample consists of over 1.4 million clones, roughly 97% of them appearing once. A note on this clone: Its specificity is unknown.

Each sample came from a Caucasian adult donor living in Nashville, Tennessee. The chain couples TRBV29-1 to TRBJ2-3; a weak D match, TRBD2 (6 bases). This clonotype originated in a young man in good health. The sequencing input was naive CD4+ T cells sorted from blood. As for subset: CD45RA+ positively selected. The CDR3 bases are TGCAGCGCCGAAGGAGGGGCAGATACGCAGTATTTT. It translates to CSAEGGADTQYF.